Here is one T cell receptor beta chain with its context. This sample is part of a study of naive and memory T cell subsets. This CDR3 comprises 15 residues. Trimming at V came to 4 bases and at J to 8 bases, leaving 8 bases not matched to a gene. CDR1 and CDR2 (germline): SGHTA, FQGTGA. The beta constant-region primer was an equimolar mix of two oligonucleotides covering TRBC1 and TRBC2. Nested alpha and beta constant-region primers with the SP2 primer drove four PCR rounds on ligated cDNA. TCRdb reprocessed the UMI-ligation and nested PCR reads with MiXCR, giving one entry per CDR3 protein. The repertoire includes 95,000 to 150,000 distinct CDR3 sequences, around a third of them detected once, and 0.9% sits in the top ten.

This rearrangement joins TRBV7-3 to TRBJ2-1; 10 bases fit TRBD2. The sequencing sample was made of central memory CD4+ T cells from blood. The sequence was obtained from a human donor in good health. CDR3 protein: CASSSRASGRDEQFF. CDR3 coding DNA: TGTGCCAGCAGCTCTCGGGCTAGCGGGAGAGATGAGCAGTTCTTC.